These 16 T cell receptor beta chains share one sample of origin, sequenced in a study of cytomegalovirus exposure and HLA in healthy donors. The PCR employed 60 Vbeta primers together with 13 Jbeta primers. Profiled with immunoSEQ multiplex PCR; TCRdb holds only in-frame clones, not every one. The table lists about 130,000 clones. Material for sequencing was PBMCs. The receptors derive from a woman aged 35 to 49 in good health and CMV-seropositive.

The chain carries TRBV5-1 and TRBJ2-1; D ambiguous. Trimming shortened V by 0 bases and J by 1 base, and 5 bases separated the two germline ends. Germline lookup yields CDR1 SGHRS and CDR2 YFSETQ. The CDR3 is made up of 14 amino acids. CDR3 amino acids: CASSLGLSYNEQFF. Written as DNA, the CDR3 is TGCGCCAGCAGCTTGGGTCTTTCCTACAATGAGCAGTTCTTC.

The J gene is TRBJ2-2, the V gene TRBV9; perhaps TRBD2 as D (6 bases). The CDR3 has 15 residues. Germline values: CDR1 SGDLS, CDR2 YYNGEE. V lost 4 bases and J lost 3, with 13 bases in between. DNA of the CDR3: TGTGCCAGCAGCTCCGGGACTTCCTACACCGGGGAGCTGTTTTTT. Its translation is CASSSGTSYTGELFF.

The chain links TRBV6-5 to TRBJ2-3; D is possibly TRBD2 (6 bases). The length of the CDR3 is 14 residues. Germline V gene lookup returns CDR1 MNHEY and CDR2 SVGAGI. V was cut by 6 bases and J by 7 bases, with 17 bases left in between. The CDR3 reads CASSLGTGTHTQYF. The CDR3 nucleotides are TGTGCCAGCAGCCTCGGGACTGGGACTCATACGCAGTATTTT.

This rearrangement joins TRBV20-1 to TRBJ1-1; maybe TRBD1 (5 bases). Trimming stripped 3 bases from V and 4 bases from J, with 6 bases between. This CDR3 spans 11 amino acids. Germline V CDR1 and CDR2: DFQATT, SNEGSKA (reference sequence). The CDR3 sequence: CSASQGTEAFF. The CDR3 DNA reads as TGCAGTGCTAGTCAGGGCACTGAAGCTTTCTTT.

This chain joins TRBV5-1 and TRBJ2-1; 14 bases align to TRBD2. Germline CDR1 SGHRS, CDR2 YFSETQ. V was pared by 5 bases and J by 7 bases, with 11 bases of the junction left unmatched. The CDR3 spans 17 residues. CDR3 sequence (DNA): TGCGCCAGCAGGCTCGGCCCGACTAGCGGGAGGGGTAATGAGCAGTTCTTC. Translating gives CASRLGPTSGRGNEQFF.

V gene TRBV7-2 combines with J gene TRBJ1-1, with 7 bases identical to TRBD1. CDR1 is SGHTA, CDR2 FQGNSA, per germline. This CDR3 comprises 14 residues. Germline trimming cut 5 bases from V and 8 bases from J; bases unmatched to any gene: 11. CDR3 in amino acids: CASSRQGYDLEAFF. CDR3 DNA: TGTGCCAGCAGCAGACAGGGATATGACTTAGAAGCTTTCTTT.

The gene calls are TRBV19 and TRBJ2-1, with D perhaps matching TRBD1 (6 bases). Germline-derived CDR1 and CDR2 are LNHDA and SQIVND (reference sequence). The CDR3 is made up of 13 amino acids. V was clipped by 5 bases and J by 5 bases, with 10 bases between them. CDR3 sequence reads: CASSYRENNEQFF. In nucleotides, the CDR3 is TGTGCCAGTAGTTACAGGGAAAACAATGAGCAGTTCTTC.

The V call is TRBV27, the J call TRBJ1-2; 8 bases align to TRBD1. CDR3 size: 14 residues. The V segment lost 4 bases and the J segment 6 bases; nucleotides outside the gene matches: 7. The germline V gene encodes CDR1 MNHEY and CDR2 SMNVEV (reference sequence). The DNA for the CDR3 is TGTGCCAGCAGTTCGTCGGACAGGGACCATGGCTACACCTTC. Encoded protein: CASSSSDRDHGYTF.

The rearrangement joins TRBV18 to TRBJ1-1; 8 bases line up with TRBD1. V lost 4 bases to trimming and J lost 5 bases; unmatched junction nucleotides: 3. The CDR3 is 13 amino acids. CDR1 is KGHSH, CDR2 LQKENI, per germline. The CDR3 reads CASSRTGLTEAFF. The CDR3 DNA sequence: TGTGCCAGCTCACGGACAGGGTTGACTGAAGCTTTCTTT.

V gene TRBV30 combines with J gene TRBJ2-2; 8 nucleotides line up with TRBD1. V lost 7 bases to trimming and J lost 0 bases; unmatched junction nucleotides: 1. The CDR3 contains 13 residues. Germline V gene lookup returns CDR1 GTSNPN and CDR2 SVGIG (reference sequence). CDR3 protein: CALDRANTGELFF. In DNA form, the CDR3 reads TGTGCCTTGGACAGGGCGAACACCGGGGAGCTGTTTTTT.

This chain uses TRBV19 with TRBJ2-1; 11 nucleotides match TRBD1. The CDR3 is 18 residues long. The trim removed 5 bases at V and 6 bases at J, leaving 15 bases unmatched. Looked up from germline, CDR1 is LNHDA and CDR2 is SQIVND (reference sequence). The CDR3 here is CASSERKDRGRPGNEQFF. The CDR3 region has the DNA TGTGCCAGTAGTGAAAGAAAGGACAGGGGGCGCCCCGGCAATGAGCAGTTCTTC. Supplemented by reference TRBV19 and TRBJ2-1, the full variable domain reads DGGITQSPKYLFRKEGQNVTLSCEQNLNHDAMYWYRQDPGQGLRLIYYSQIVNDFQKGDIAEGYSVSREKKESFPLTVTSAQKNPTAFYLCASSERKDRGRPGNEQFFGPGTRLTVL.

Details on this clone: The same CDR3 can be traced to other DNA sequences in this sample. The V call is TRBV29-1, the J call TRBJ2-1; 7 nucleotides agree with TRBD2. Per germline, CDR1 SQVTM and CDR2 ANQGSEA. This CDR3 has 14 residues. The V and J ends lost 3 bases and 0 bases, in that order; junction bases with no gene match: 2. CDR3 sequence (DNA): TGCAGCGTTGACGGCGGGAGCTCCTACAATGAGCAGTTCTTC. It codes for CSVDGGSSYNEQFF.

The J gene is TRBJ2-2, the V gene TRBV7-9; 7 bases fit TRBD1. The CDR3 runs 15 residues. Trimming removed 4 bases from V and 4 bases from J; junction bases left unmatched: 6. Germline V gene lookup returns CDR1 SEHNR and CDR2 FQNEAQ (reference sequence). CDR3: CASSSTGRGTGELFF. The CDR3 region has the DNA TGTGCCAGCAGCTCGACAGGGCGCGGCACCGGGGAGCTGTTTTTT. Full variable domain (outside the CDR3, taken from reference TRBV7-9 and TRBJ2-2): DTGVSQNPRHKITKRGQNVTFRCDPISEHNRLYWYRQTLGQGPEFLTYFQNEAQLEKSRLLSDRFSAERPKGSFSTLEIQRTEQGDSAMYLCASSSTGRGTGELFFGEGSRLTVL.

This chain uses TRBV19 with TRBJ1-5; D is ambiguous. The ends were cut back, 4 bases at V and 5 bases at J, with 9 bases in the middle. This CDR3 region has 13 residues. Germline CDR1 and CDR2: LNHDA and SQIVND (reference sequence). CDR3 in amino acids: CASSSDSDQPQHF. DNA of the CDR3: TGTGCCAGTAGTAGCGATTCTGATCAGCCCCAGCATTTT.

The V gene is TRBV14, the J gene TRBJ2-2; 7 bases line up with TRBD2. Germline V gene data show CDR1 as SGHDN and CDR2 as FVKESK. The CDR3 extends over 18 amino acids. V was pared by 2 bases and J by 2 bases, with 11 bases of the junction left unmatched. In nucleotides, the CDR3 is TGTGCCAGCAGCCAACAAATAGGCGGACTAGTTAACACCGGGGAGCTGTTTTTT. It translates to CASSQQIGGLVNTGELFF.

In DNA, the CDR3 is TGTGCCAGCTCACCCCTAGACAGGACTAATGAAAAACTGTTTTTT. This encodes CASSPLDRTNEKLFF. The gene calls are TRBV18 and TRBJ1-4, with D maybe TRBD1 (6 bases). The V end was cut by 3 bases, the J end by 2 bases, with 10 bases between. This CDR3 region has 15 residues. Germline V gene sequence: CDR1 KGHSH, CDR2 LQKENI. Filled out from reference TRBV18 and TRBJ1-4, the complete variable domain reads NAGVMQNPRHLVRRRGQEARLRCSPMKGHSHVYWYRQLPEEGLKFMVYLQKENIIDESGMPKERFSAEFPKEGPSILRIQQVVRGDSAAYFCASSPLDRTNEKLFFGSGTQLSVL.